This TCR beta chain stems from a study of T-cell reconstitution after alpha-beta-depleted transplantation in children. Study-level results: The high TCRbeta diversity at day 60 in some patients came from surviving recipient T cells and thymic progenitors. A year had passed since transplant, and T-cell counts and diversity by then came mostly from newly produced T cells.

Unique molecular identifiers were incorporated during preparation of the TCRbeta library. TCRdb analysed the PCR reads with MiXCR anew, one entry per CDR3 protein. The sample lists about 27,000 distinct CDR3 sequences, 15% to 20% seen once, with 35% to 45% in the top ten. This clonotype was recorded a few times. Its antigen is currently unknown. The CDR3 consists of 12 residues. Germline CDR1 and CDR2: KGHDR and SFDVKD. V was clipped by 7 bases and J by 5 bases, with 8 bases between them. The chain employs TRBV24-1 and TRBJ1-5; D ambiguous. The source of this sequence is a male patient between 2 and 15 years old who had a stem cell transplant for acute lymphoblastic leukemia, so the T cells may come from the graft donor. The material was PBMCs, mostly from graft donor cells, obtained 60 days after TCRalphabeta/CD19-depleted stem cell transplant. The CDR3 sequence: CATSHGDQPQHF. CDR3 DNA: TGTGCCACCAGCCACGGAGATCAGCCCCAGCATTTT.